The sequence of this T cell receptor (beta chain) was determined in a study of T cell responses to AZD1222 COVID-19 vaccine. This clone was recorded only once. Assay used: immunoSEQ multiplex PCR; TCRdb lists only in-frame clones, some missing. The sample has just over 90,000 clones, around 89% seen once; the top ten hold 2.5%. This CDR3 contains 14 residues. Germline V gene sequence: CDR1 MNHEY, CDR2 SVGAGI. V was clipped by 7 bases and J by 7 bases, with 14 bases between them. This receptor was taken from an adult who received the AZD1222 COVID-19 vaccine. The chain links TRBV6-5 to TRBJ1-6; D ambiguous. The input for sequencing was peripheral blood, taken 28 days after the second AZD1222 dose. CDR3 coding DNA: TGTGCCAGCACCACGAATACCGGGAATTCACCCCTCCACTTT. Its translation: CASTTNTGNSPLHF.